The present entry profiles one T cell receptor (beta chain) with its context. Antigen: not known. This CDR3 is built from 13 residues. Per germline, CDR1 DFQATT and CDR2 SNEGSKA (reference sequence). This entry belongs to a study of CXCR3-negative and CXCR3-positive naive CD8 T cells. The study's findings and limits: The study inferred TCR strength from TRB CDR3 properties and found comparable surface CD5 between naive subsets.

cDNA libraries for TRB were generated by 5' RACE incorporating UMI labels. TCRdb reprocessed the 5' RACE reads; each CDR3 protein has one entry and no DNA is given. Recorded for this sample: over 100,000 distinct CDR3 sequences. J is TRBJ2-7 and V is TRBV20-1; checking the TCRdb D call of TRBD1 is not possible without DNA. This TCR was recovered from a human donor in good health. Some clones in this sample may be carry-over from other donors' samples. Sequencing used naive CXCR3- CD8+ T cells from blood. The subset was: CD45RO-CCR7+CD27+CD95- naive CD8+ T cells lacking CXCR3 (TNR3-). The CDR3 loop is CSANRGVPYEQYF.